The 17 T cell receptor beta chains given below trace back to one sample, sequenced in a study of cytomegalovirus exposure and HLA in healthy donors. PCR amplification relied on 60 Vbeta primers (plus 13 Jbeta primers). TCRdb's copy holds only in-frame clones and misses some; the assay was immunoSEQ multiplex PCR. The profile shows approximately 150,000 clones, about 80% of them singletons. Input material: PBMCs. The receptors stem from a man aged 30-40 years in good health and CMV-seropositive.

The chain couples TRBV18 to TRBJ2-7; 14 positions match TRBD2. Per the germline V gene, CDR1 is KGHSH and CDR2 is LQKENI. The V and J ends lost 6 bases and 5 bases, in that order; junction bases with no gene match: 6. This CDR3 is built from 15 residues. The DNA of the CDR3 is TGTGCCAGCTCGTGGACTAGCGGGGGGCGGGACGAGCAGTACTTC. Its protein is CASSWTSGGRDEQYF. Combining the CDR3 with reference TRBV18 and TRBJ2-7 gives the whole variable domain NAGVMQNPRHLVRRRGQEARLRCSPMKGHSHVYWYRQLPEEGLKFMVYLQKENIIDESGMPKERFSAEFPKEGPSILRIQQVVRGDSAAYFCASSWTSGGRDEQYFGPGTRLTVT.

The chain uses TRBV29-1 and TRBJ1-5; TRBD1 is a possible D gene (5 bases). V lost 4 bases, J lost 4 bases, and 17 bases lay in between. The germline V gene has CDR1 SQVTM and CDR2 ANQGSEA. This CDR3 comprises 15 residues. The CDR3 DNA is TGCAGCGTTGTGGTAGGGGTGGAAGAAAATCAGCCCCAGCATTTT. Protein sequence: CSVVVGVEENQPQHF.

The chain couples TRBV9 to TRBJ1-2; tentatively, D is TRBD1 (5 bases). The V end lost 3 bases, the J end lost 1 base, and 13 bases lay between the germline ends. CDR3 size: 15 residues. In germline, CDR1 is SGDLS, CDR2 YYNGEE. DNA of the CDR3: TGTGCCAGCAGCGCCCGGGACTCCTATAACTATGGCTACACCTTC. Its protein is CASSARDSYNYGYTF.

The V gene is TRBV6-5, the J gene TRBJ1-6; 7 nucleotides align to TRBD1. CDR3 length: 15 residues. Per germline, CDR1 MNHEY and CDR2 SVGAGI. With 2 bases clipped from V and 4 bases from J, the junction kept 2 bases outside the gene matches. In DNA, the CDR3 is TGTGCCAGCAGTTACGGGGGACAGTATAATTCACCCCTCCACTTT. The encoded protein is CASSYGGQYNSPLHF.

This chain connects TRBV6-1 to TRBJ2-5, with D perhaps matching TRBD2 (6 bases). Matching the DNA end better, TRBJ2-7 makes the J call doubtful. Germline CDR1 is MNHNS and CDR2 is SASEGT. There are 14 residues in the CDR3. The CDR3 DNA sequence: TGTGCCAGCAGTGATAGGAGGGATTTCTACGAGCAGTACTTC. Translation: CASSDRRDFYEQYF.

In DNA form, the CDR3 reads TGTGCCAGCAGCTTAGACAGGGGGCGGGGTGAGCAGTTCTTC. This codes for CASSLDRGRGEQFF. The V gene is TRBV7-7, the J gene TRBJ2-1, with 9 bases matching TRBD1. J gave up 9 bases and V 1 base, and 4 bases lay outside the gene matches. Germline V gives CDR1 SSHAT, CDR2 FNYEAQ (reference sequence). This CDR3 is 14 amino acids long.

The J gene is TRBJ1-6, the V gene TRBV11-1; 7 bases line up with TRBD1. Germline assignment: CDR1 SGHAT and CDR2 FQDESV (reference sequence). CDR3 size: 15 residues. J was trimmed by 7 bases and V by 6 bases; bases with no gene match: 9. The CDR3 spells CASSFTGEWNSPLHF. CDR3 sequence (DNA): TGTGCCAGCAGTTTTACAGGGGAATGGAATTCACCCCTCCACTTT.

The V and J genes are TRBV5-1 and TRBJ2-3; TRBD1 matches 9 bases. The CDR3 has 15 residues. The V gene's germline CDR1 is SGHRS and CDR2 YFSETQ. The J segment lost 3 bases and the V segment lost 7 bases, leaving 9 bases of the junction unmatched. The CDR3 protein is CASAPGQGLTDTQYF. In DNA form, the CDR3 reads TGCGCCAGCGCCCCGGGACAGGGATTAACAGATACGCAGTATTTT.

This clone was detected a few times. CDR3 region: CASSFSKTGSNQPQHF. The CDR3 DNA is TGTGCCAGCAGCTTTTCCAAGACAGGCTCAAATCAGCCCCAGCATTTT. The rearrangement joins TRBV7-9 to TRBJ1-5; possibly TRBD1 for D (6 bases). V was trimmed by 3 bases and J by 4 bases, leaving 16 bases between them. The CDR3 consists of 16 residues. Germline CDR1 is SEHNR and CDR2 is FQNEAQ (reference sequence). Looking up the rest from reference TRBV7-9 and TRBJ1-5 gives the full variable domain: DTGVSQNPRHKITKRGQNVTFRCDPISEHNRLYWYRQTLGQGPEFLTYFQNEAQLEKSRLLSDRFSAERPKGSFSTLEIQRTEQGDSAMYLCASSFSKTGSNQPQHFGDGTRLSIL.

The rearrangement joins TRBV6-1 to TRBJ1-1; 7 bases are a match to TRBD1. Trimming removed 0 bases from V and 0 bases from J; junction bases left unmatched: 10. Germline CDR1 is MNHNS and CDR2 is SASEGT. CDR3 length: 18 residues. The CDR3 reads CASSEARTGDFMNTEAFF. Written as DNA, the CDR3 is TGTGCCAGCAGTGAAGCTAGGACAGGCGATTTTATGAACACTGAAGCTTTCTTT.

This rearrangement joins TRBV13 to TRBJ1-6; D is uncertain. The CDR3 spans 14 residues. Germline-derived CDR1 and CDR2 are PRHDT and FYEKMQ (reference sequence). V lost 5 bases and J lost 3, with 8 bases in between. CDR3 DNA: TGTGCCAGCAGCGGCCTCCACTATAATTCACCCCTCCACTTT. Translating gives CASSGLHYNSPLHF.

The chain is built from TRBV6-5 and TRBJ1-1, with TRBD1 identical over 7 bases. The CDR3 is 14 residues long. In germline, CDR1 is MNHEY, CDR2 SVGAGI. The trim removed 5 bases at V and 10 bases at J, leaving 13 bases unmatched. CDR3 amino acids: CASSRPGQVRGAFF. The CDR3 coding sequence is TGTGCCAGCAGTCGCCCCGGACAGGTTAGGGGAGCTTTCTTT.

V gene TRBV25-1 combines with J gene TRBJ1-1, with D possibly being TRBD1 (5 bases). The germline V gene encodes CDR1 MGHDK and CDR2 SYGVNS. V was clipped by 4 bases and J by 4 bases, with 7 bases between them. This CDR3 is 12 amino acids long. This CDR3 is CASSGGGTEAFF. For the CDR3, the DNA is TGTGCCAGCAGTGGGGGGGGCACTGAAGCTTTCTTT.

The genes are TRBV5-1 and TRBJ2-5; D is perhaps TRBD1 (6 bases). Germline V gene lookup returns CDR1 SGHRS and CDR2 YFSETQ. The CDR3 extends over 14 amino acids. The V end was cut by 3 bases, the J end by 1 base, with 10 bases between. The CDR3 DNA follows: TGCGCCAGCAGCTCTGGGACATCCCAAGAGACCCAGTACTTC. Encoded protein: CASSSGTSQETQYF.

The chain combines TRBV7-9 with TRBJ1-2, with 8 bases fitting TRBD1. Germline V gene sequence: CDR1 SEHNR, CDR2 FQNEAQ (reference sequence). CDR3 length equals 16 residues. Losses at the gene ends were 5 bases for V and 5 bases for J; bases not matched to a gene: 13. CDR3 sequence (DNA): TGTGCCAGCAGCCGCGGGCAGGGGGCTTTTGGATATGGCTACACCTTC. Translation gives CASSRGQGAFGYGYTF. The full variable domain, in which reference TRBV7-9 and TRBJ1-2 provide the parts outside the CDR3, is DTGVSQNPRHKITKRGQNVTFRCDPISEHNRLYWYRQTLGQGPEFLTYFQNEAQLEKSRLLSDRFSAERPKGSFSTLEIQRTEQGDSAMYLCASSRGQGAFGYGYTFGSGTRLTVV.

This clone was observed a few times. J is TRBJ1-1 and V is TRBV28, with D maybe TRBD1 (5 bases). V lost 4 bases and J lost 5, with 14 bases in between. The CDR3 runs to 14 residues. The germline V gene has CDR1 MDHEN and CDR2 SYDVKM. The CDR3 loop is CASSSHGGGTEAFF. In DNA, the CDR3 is TGTGCCAGCAGTTCCCATGGGGGAGGTACTGAAGCTTTCTTT.

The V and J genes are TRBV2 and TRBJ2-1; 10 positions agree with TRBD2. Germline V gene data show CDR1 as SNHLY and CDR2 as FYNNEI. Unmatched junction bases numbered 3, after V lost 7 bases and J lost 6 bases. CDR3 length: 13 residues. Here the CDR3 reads CASTSGGVNEQFF. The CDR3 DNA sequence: TGTGCCAGCACGAGCGGGGGGGTCAATGAGCAGTTCTTC.